This T cell receptor beta chain originates from a study of blood T cell repertoires in COVID-19. The germline V and J ends were trimmed by 3 bases and 7 bases, with 12 bases remaining between them. Germline loops: CDR1 SGHDN, CDR2 FVKESK. This CDR3 has 13 amino acids. In the original workflow: Estimates of nucleated cell counts were drawn from the amplification of reference gene primers. The repertoire was sequenced with immunoSEQ multiplex PCR; TCRdb's copy has only in-frame clones and lacks some. V and J calls and clone size are as listed in that table; D and trimming were resolved from the DNA. The table shows 150,000 to 200,000 clones, with over 75% occurring only once.

The receptor was derived from a man between 60 and 75 years old with active or convalescent COVID-19. The chain uses TRBV14 and TRBJ1-2; TRBD1 might be the D (6 bases). The sequenced sample was peripheral blood. DNA for the CDR3: TGTGCCAGCAGCCACCGGGGGGCGAGTGGCTACACCTTC. Protein sequence: CASSHRGASGYTF. Together with reference TRBV14 and TRBJ1-2, the CDR3 gives the full variable domain: EAGVTQFPSHSVIEKGQTVTLRCDPISGHDNLYWYRRVMGKEIKFLLHFVKESKQDESGMPNNRFLAERTGGTYSTLKVQPAELEDSGVYFCASSHRGASGYTFGSGTRLTVV.